This TCR beta chain was retrieved from a study of cytomegalovirus exposure and HLA in healthy donors. Study background: Within an early data release were 80 million to 90 million unique TCRs drawn from HLA-typed donors.

The PCR was carried out with 60 Vbeta primers and 13 Jbeta primers. Clones were sequenced by immunoSEQ multiplex PCR, and TCRdb holds only the in-frame ones, with some missing. The sample has about 150,000 clones; about three quarters are singletons. On this clone: Its antigen remains unknown.

V was pared by 4 bases and J by 6 bases, with 17 bases between. Germline-derived CDR1 and CDR2 are SGHKS and YYEKEE (reference sequence). This CDR3 has 15 amino acids. Points from the study as a whole: It was 160 or so TCR beta chains that were listed as cytomegalovirus-associated. Of the V segments, some could not be distinguished, including TRBV6-2 and TRBV6-3, and were excluded.

The clonotype comes from a female donor in good health and CMV-seropositive. The chain carries TRBV5-5 and TRBJ1-5; tentative D call: TRBD1 (5 bases). Sequencing was done on a sample of PBMCs. DNA for the CDR3: TGTGCCAGCAGCCCCCTCCAGGGAAGTGGTCAGCCCCAGCATTTT. This encodes CASSPLQGSGQPQHF.